Shown below are 15 T cell receptor beta chains from a single sample sequenced in a study of response to subunit inactivated influenza vaccine. TCRdb used MiXCR to reprocess the RT-PCR reads, holding one entry per CDR3 protein. The sample shows about 570,000 distinct CDR3 sequences, roughly 10% of them seen only once. The input for sequencing was PBMCs from blood, taken on the day of vaccination. These receptors came from a man aged 50 to 59 who received an inactivated influenza vaccine.

The chain employs TRBV7-2 and TRBJ2-7; 8 bases fit TRBD2. V shed 5 bases, J shed 6 bases, and the junction held 6 bases outside the gene matches. CDR3 length: 13 amino acids. CDR1 is SGHTA and CDR2 is FQGNSA in the germline V gene. For the CDR3, the DNA is TGTGCCAGCAGCCGAGGACTAGCCCTCGAGCAGTACTTC. Amino acids: CASSRGLALEQYF.

The V and J genes are TRBV5-6 and TRBJ2-7; no firm D call. Germline assignment: CDR1 SGHDT and CDR2 YYEEEE. The CDR3 spans 14 residues. Trimming shortened V by 1 base and J by 0 bases, and 8 bases separated the two germline ends. This CDR3 is CASSLSAYSYEQYF. CDR3 in DNA: TGTGCCAGCAGCTTGTCTGCTTACTCCTACGAGCAGTACTTC.

This rearrangement joins TRBV12-3 or TRBV12-4 to TRBJ2-7; D remains ambiguous. The V end was cut by 3 bases, the J end by 5 bases, with 5 bases between. The CDR3 runs to 11 residues. The CDR3 coding sequence is TGTGCCAGCAGTTTCCATGACGAGCAGTACTTC. Translating gives CASSFHDEQYF.

This clonotype has only a few counts. The CDR3 loop reads CASSPKQRWTLNTGELFF. The DNA for the CDR3 is TGTGCCAGCTCACCAAAGCAGCGGTGGACGCTGAACACCGGGGAGCTGTTTTTT. The chain couples TRBV18 to TRBJ2-2, with D possibly matching TRBD2 (5 bases). The CDR3 loop spans 18 amino acids. Germline V lookup: CDR1 KGHSH, CDR2 LQKENI. Trimming shortened V by 2 bases and J by 1 base, and 17 bases separated the two germline ends.

This clonotype showed up many times. The rearrangement joins TRBV4-2 to TRBJ2-7, with D perhaps matching TRBD2 (6 bases). Between the trimmed V and J ends, which lost 5 bases and 2 bases, there was a span of 13 bases. This CDR3 is 14 amino acids long. Germline V gene sequence: CDR1 LGHNA, CDR2 YNFKEQ. The DNA of the CDR3 is TGTGCCAGCAGCTCAGAGGGACTTACCTACGAGCAGTACTTC. Encoded protein: CASSSEGLTYEQYF.

This rearrangement joins TRBV15 to TRBJ2-7, with D perhaps being TRBD1 or TRBD2 (5 bases each). The V end was cut by 0 bases, the J end by 2 bases, with 8 bases between. Germline CDR1 LNHNV, CDR2 YYDKDF (reference sequence). The CDR3 is 14 amino acids. CDR3 nucleotide sequence: TGTGCCACCAGCAGAGATCCGGGGCCCTACGAGCAGTACTTC. It translates to CATSRDPGPYEQYF.

This clonotype was detected a few times. The rearrangement joins TRBV13 to TRBJ1-3; tentative D call: TRBD1 (6 bases). This CDR3 is built from 12 residues. In germline, CDR1 is PRHDT, CDR2 FYEKMQ (reference sequence). V was cut by 8 bases and J by 4 bases, with 9 bases left in between. The chain's CDR3 is CASRQVGNTIYF. The CDR3 nucleotides are TGTGCCAGCCGACAGGTCGGAAACACCATATATTTT.

The chain uses TRBV5-1 and TRBJ2-3, with a tentative D call TRBD2 (5 bases). Trimming shortened V by 2 bases and J by 4 bases, and 11 bases separated the two germline ends. The CDR3 covers 14 residues. Germline CDR1 is SGHRS and CDR2 is YFSETQ. The CDR3 here is CASSFGRTPDTQYF. The CDR3 DNA sequence: TGCGCCAGCAGCTTTGGGCGGACTCCAGATACGCAGTATTTT.

The genes are TRBV5-4 and TRBJ2-1; perhaps TRBD2 as D (6 bases). V was trimmed by 5 bases and J by 6 bases, leaving 15 bases between them. Germline V gene data show CDR1 as SGHNT and CDR2 as YYREEE (reference sequence). The CDR3 covers 14 residues. The CDR3, as DNA: TGTGCCAGCAGTTTGACCGGAGGGAGCAATGAGCAGTTCTTC. Its translation: CASSLTGGSNEQFF.

This clonotype was observed a handful of times. The rearrangement joins TRBV5-1 to TRBJ2-2; TRBD1 matches 8 bases. V lost 4 bases, J lost 6 bases, and 5 bases stayed unmatched. The CDR3 is made up of 14 amino acids. Looked up from germline, CDR1 is SGHRS and CDR2 is YFSETQ. The CDR3 loop reads CASSVDRAAGELFF. The CDR3 nucleotides read TGCGCCAGCAGCGTGGACAGGGCGGCCGGGGAGCTGTTTTTT. Supplemented by reference TRBV5-1 and TRBJ2-2, the full variable domain reads KAGVTQTPRYLIKTRGQQVTLSCSPISGHRSVSWYQQTPGQGLQFLFEYFSETQRNKGNFPGRFSGRQFSNSRSEMNVSTLELGDSALYLCASSVDRAAGELFFGEGSRLTVL.

This clonotype was seen many times. The rearrangement links TRBV5-1 to TRBJ2-7, with 8 bases that match TRBD1. V lost 4 bases to trimming and J lost 5 bases; unmatched junction nucleotides: 8. Germline V gene lookup returns CDR1 SGHRS and CDR2 YFSETQ. CDR3 size: 14 residues. The CDR3, as DNA: TGCGCCAGCAGCACCGTGGACAGGGTCCACGAGCAGTACTTC. Translating gives CASSTVDRVHEQYF. Full variable domain (rest looked up from reference TRBV5-1 and TRBJ2-7): KAGVTQTPRYLIKTRGQQVTLSCSPISGHRSVSWYQQTPGQGLQFLFEYFSETQRNKGNFPGRFSGRQFSNSRSEMNVSTLELGDSALYLCASSTVDRVHEQYFGPGTRLTVT.

The table lists this clonotype with a few counts. This chain uses TRBV7-8 with TRBJ1-1; tentatively, D is TRBD1 (5 bases). CDR3 length: 14 residues. Trimming took off 0 bases at V and 6 bases at J, with 11 bases between the two ends. From germline, CDR1 is SGHVS and CDR2 FQNEAQ. CDR3: CASSLALGTPEAFF. The CDR3 DNA reads as TGTGCCAGCAGCTTAGCGCTTGGGACCCCTGAAGCTTTCTTT.

This clonotype was detected only a few times. The V and J genes are TRBV4-1 and TRBJ2-3; D unclear. Germline V CDR1 and CDR2: MGHRA, YSYEKL. This CDR3 spans 12 amino acids. The germline V and J ends were trimmed by 4 bases and 6 bases, with 8 bases remaining between them. CDR3 nucleotides: TGCGCCAGCAGCCTCCCCCCTGATACGCAGTATTTT. As protein: CASSLPPDTQYF.

This sequence joins TRBV30 and TRBJ2-7; D remains unclear. V gave up 2 bases and J gave up 2 bases, with 4 bases separating them. Germline values: CDR1 GTSNPN, CDR2 SVGIG (reference sequence). The CDR3 loop spans 11 amino acids. The CDR3, as DNA: TGTGCCTGGAGTACCACCTACGAGCAGTACTTC. Its protein is CAWSTTYEQYF.

This clonotype was counted ten times or more. The chain links TRBV5-1 to TRBJ1-4; D uncertain. Deletions cut 0 bases from V and 3 bases from J, with 12 bases between. The CDR3 loop spans 16 amino acids. Per the germline V gene, CDR1 is SGHRS and CDR2 is YFSETQ. CDR3 region: CASSLAPPGANEKLFF. The DNA of the CDR3 is TGCGCCAGCAGCTTGGCGCCCCCTGGGGCTAATGAAAAACTGTTTTTT.